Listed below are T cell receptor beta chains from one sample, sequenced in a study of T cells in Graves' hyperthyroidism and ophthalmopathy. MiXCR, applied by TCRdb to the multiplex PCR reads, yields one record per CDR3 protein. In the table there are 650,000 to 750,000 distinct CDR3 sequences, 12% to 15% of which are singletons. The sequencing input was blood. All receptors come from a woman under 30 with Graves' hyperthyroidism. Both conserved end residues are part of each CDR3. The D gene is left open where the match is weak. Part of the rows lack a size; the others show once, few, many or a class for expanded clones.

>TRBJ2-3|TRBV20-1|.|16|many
TGCAGTGCTAGGAGACTAGTCTCCCCTCCCACAGATACGCAGTATTTT
CSARRLVSPPTDTQYF
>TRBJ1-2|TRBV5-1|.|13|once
TGCGCCAGCAGCCCCCCGGGGGCAGCTGGCTACACCTTC
CASSPPGAAGYTF
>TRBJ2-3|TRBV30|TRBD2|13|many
TGTGGACTAGCGGGAGACGGGCCAGATACGCAGTATTTT
CGLAGDGPDTQYF
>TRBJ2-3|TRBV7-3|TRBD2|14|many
TGTGCCAGCAGCCTTGGGACTACTAAGGATACGCAGTATTTT
CASSLGTTKDTQYF
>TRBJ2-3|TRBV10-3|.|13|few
TGTGCCATCCAGGGGACTAGCACAGATACGCAGTATTTT
CAIQGTSTDTQYF
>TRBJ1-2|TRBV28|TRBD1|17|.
TGTGCCAGCAGTTCCTCCGGGACAGGGGGCCCGAGTTATGGCTACACCTTC
CASSSSGTGGPSYGYTF
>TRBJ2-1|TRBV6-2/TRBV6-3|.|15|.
TGTGCCAGCAGCACCGACCAGGAAGCATTCAATGAGCAGTTCTTC
CASSTDQEAFNEQFF
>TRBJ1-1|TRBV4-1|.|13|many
TGCGCCAGCAGCGCTCAGGGGATTCCTGAAGCTTTCTTT
CASSAQGIPEAFF
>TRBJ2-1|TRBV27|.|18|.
TGTGCCAGCAGTTTATCGATCCCCAGCCCGAGCTCCTACAATGAGCAGTTCTTC
CASSLSIPSPSSYNEQFF
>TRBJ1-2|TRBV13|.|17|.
TGTGCCAACAGCTTTTTTGGAAGACAGGACCCCTCCTACGGCTACACCTTC
CANSFFGRQDPSYGYTF
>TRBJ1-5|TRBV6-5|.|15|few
TGTGCCAGCAGTTATACTGCGGGGGTAGGTCAGCCCCAGCATTTT
CASSYTAGVGQPQHF
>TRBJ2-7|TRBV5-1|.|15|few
TGCGCCAGCAGCTTGCAGAGTCAACCCTCCTACGAGCAGTACTTC
CASSLQSQPSYEQYF
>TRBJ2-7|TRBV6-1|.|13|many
TGTGCCAGCATGGTAGAGCCAACCTACGAGCAGTACTTC
CASMVEPTYEQYF
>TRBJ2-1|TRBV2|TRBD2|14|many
TGTGCCAGCAGCCCGGGACTAGCGAAGAATGAGCAGTTCTTC
CASSPGLAKNEQFF
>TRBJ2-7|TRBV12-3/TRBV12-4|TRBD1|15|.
TGTGCCAGCAGTCCCCAAGGGACAGGGAGAATCGAGCAGTACTTC
CASSPQGTGRIEQYF
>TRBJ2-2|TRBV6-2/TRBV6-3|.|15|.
TGTGCCAGCAGTTACTTTGGGGGAGGCGCCGGGGAGCTGTTTTTT
CASSYFGGGAGELFF
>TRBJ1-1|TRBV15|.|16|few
TGTGCCACCAGCAGAGCACACTTGACGGGGAACACTGAAGCTTTCTTT
CATSRAHLTGNTEAFF
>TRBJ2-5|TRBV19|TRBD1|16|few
TGTGCCAGCCAACATCGGGCAGGGGGCGTCCAAGGGACCCAGTACTTC
CASQHRAGGVQGTQYF
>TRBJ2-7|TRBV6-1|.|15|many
TGTGCCAGCAGGTACACAGGGAGTGGGTATTACGAGCAGTACTTC
CASRYTGSGYYEQYF
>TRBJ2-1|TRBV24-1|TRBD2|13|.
TGTGCCACCAGAGGGACTAGTAAGAATGAGCAGTTCTTC
CATRGTSKNEQFF
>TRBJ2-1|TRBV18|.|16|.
TGTGCCAGCTCACCGTCCTTAGCGGACTCCTACAATGAGCAGTTCTTC
CASSPSLADSYNEQFF
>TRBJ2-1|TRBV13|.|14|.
TGTGCCAGCAGCTATAGACAGGACCAAGAGACCCAGTTCTTC
CASSYRQDQETQFF
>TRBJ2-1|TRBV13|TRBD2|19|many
TGTGCCAGCAGCTTTAACCCCGGGGCTGGACTAGCGCTCTACAATGAGCAGTTCTTC
CASSFNPGAGLALYNEQFF
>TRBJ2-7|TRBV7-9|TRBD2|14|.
TGTGCCAGCAGCCAAGGTGCGGGAGCCTACGAGCAGTACTTC
CASSQGAGAYEQYF
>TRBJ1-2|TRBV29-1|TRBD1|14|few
TGCAGCGTTGAAGACAGGGGGCGAGTCTATGGCTACACCTTC
CSVEDRGRVYGYTF
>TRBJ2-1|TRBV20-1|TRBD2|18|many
TGCAGTGCTAGCCCGGCTAGCGGGAGGGAAAGCTCCTACAATGAGCAGTTCTTC
CSASPASGRESSYNEQFF
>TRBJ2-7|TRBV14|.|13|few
TGTGCCAGCAGCCTCGGAATTTACTACGAGCAGTACTTC
CASSLGIYYEQYF
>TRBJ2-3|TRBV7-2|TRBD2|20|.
TGTGCCAGCAGCTCACCCCCGGGGTTAGGCGGGGGGGGGCCCACAGATACGCAGTATTTT
CASSSPPGLGGGGPTDTQYF
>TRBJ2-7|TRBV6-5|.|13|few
TGTGCCAGCAGTTACGATTTAGGGGCCGAGCAGTACTTC
CASSYDLGAEQYF
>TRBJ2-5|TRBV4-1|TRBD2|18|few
TGCGCCAGCAGCCAAGCTAGGACTAGCGGGAGAGGGGGGGAGACCCAGTACTTC
CASSQARTSGRGGETQYF
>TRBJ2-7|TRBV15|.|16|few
TGTGCCACCAGCAGAGATGGGTGGGTGAGCTCCTACGAGCAGTACTTC
CATSRDGWVSSYEQYF
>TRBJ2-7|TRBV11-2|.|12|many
TGTGCCAGCAGGCAAAGCTGGTACGAGCAGTACTTC
CASRQSWYEQYF